The clone carrying this T cell receptor (beta chain) was recorded a few times. Its target is not known. Trimming shortened V by 7 bases and J by 10 bases, and 19 bases separated the two germline ends. The CDR3 runs to 13 residues. Germline CDR1 reads MDHEN; CDR2 reads SYDVKM. A modified ARM-PCR protocol with three rounds of nested PCR amplified TCRbeta. TCRdb used MiXCR to reprocess the multiplex PCR reads, holding one entry per CDR3 protein. This table holds just over 200,000 distinct CDR3 sequences, approximately 74% found once. This sample is drawn from a study of tumor and adjacent non-tumor tissue in lung cancer. Overall study findings and caveats: Tumor tissue had significantly higher TCR diversity than normal lung.

This sample's RNA came from whole unsorted tissue. Sequencing input: lung tumor tissue. The receptor comes from a man aged 55 to 69 with non-small cell lung cancer. V and J are TRBV28 and TRBJ1-1; possibly TRBD1 for D (5 bases). In DNA form, the CDR3 reads TGTGCCAGCACCACCGCCTCCGGGGGGAGAGCTTTCTTT. It specifies CASTTASGGRAFF.